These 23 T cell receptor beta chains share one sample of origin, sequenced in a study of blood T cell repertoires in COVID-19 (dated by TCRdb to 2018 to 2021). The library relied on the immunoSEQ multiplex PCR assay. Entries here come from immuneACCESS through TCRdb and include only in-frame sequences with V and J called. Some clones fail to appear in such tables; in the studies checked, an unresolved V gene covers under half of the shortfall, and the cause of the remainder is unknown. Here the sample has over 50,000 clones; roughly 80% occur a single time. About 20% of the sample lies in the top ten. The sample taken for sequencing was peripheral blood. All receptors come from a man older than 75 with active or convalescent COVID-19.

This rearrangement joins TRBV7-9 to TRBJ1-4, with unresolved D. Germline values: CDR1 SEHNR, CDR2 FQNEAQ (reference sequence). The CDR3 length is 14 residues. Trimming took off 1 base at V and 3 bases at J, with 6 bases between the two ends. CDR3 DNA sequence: TGTGCCAGCAGCTTAGAACAGCCTAATGAAAAACTGTTTTTT. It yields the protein CASSLEQPNEKLFF.

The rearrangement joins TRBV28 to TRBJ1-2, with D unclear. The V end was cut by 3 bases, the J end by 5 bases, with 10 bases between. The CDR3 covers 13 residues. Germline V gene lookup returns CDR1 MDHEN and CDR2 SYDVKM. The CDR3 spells CASSLLKSYGYTF. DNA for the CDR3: TGTGCCAGCAGTTTGCTAAAATCTTATGGCTACACCTTC.

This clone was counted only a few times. This CDR3 is CASSLAIQGPNTGELFF. The CDR3 coding sequence is TGTGCCAGCAGCTTGGCTATACAGGGACCTAACACCGGGGAGCTGTTTTTT. This chain connects TRBV5-5 to TRBJ2-2, with D possibly TRBD1 on 6 matching bases. The CDR3 is 17 amino acids. Looked up from germline, CDR1 is SGHKS and CDR2 is YYEKEE (reference sequence). V was shortened by 0 bases and J by 2 bases, with 14 bases between the two germline ends.

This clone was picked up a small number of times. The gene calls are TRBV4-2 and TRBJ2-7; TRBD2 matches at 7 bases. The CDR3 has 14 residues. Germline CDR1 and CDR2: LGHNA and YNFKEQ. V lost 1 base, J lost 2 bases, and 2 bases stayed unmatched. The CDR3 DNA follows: TGTGCCAGCAGCCAAGCCGGGACTACCTACGAGCAGTACTTC. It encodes CASSQAGTTYEQYF.

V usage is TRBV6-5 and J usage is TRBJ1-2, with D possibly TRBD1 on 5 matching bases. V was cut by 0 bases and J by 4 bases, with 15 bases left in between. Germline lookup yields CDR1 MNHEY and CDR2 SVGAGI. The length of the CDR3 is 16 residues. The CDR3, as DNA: TGTGCCAGCAGTTACTCATCTATCAGGGCAGGCTATGGCTACACCTTC. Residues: CASSYSSIRAGYGYTF.

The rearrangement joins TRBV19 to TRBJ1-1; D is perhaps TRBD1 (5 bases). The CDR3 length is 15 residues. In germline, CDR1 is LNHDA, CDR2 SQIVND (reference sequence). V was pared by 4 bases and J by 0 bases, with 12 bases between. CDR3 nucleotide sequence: TGTGCCAGTAGTAGGGGCTTCAGTCTGAACACTGAAGCTTTCTTT. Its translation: CASSRGFSLNTEAFF.

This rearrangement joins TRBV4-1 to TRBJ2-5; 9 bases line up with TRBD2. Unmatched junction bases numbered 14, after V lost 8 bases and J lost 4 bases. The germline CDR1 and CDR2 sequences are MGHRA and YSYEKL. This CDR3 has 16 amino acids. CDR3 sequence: CASGRGGGAEGETQYF. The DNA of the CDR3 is TGCGCCAGCGGTAGAGGCGGGGGGGCCGAAGGAGAGACCCAGTACTTC.

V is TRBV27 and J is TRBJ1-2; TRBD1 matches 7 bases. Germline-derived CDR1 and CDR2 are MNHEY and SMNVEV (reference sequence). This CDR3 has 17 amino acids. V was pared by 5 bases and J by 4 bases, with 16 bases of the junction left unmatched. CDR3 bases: TGTGCCAGCAGTAACTCACGGGACAGCCCCCCTCGCTATGGCTACACCTTC. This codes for CASSNSRDSPPRYGYTF.

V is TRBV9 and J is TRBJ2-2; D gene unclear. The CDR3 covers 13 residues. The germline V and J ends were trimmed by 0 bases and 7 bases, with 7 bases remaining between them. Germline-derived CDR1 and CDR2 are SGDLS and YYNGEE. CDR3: CASSVAGDGELFF. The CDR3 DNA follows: TGTGCCAGCAGCGTAGCCGGTGACGGGGAGCTGTTTTTT. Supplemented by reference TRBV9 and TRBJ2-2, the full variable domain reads DSGVTQTPKHLITATGQRVTLRCSPRSGDLSVYWYQQSLDQGLQFLIQYYNGEERAKGNILERFSAQQFPDLHSELNLSSLELGDSALYFCASSVAGDGELFFGEGSRLTVL.

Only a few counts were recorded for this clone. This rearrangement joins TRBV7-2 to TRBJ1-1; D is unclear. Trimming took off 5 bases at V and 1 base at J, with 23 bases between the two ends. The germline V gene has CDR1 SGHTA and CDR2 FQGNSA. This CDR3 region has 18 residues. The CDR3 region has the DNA TGTGCCAGCAGCCCTAACCCGACGAACCGTGGGAGGAACACTGAAGCTTTCTTT. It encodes CASSPNPTNRGRNTEAFF. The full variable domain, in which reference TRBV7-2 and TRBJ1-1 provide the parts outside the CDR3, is GAGVSQSPSNKVTEKGKDVELRCDPISGHTALYWYRQSLGQGLEFLIYFQGNSAPDKSGLPSDRFSAERTGGSVSTLTIQRTQQEDSAVYLCASSPNPTNRGRNTEAFFGQGTRLTVV.

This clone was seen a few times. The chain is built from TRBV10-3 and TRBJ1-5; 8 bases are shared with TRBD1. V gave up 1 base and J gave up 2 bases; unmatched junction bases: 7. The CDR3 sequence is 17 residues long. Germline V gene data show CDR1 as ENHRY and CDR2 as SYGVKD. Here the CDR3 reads CAISEFRTDRGNQPQHF. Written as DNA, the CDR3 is TGTGCCATCAGTGAGTTTCGGACGGACAGGGGCAATCAGCCCCAGCATTTT.

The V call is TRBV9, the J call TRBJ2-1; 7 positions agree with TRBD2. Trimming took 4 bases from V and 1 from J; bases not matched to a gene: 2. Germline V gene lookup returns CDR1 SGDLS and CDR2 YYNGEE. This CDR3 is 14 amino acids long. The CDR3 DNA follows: TGTGCCAGCAGCCCCGGGAGGTCCTACAATGAGCAGTTCTTC. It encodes CASSPGRSYNEQFF.

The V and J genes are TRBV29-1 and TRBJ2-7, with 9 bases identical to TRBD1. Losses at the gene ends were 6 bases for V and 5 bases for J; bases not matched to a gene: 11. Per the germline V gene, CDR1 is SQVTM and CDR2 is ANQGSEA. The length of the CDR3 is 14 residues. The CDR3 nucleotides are TGCAGCGTGCAAGGACAGGGGTCTATCAACGAGCAGTACTTC. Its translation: CSVQGQGSINEQYF.

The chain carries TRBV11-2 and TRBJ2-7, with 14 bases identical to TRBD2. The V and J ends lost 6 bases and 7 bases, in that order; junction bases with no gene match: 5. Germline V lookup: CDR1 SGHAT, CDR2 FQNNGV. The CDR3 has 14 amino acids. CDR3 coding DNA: TGTGCCAGCAGTTCGGGACTAGCGGGGGCTGAGCAGTACTTC. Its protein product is CASSSGLAGAEQYF.

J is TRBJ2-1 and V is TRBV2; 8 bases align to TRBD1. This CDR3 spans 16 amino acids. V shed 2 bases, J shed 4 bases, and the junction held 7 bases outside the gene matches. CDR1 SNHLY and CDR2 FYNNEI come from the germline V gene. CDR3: CASSERAGGLYNEQFF. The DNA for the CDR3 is TGTGCCAGCAGTGAAAGGGCAGGGGGCTTATACAATGAGCAGTTCTTC. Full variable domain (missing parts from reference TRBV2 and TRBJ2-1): EPEVTQTPSHQVTQMGQEVILRCVPISNHLYFYWYRQILGQKVEFLVSFYNNEISEKSEIFDDQFSVERPDGSNFTLKIRSTKLEDSAMYFCASSERAGGLYNEQFFGPGTRLTVL.

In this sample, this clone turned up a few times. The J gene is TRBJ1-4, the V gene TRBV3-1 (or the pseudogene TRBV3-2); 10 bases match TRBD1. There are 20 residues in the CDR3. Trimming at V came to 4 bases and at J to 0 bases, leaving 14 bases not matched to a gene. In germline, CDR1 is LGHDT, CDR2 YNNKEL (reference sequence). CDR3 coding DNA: TGTGCCAGCAGCCCCAGGGGGGACAGGGGACCAACCGCAACTAATGAAAAACTGTTTTTT. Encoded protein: CASSPRGDRGPTATNEKLFF.

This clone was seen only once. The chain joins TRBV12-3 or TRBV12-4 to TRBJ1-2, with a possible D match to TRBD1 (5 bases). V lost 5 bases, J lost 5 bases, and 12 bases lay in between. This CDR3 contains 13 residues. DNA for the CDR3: TGTGCCAGCAGTCCCCCCGACAGTTATGGCTACACCTTC. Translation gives CASSPPDSYGYTF.

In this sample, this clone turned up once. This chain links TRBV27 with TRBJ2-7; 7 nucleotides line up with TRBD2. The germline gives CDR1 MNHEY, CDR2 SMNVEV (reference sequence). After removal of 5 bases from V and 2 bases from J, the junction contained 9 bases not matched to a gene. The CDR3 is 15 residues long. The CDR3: CASSTQRDGTYEQYF. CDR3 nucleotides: TGTGCCAGCAGTACCCAGCGGGACGGGACCTACGAGCAGTACTTC.

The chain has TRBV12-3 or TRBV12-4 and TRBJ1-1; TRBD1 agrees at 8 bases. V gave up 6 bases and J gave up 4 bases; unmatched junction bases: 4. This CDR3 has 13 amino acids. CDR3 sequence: CASRAGGSTEAFF. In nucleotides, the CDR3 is TGTGCCAGCAGAGCAGGGGGCTCCACTGAAGCTTTCTTT.

The CDR3 bases are TGTGCCAGCAGCGTCCAGGGGTTCGGCGAGCAGTACTTC. It codes for CASSVQGFGEQYF. V gene TRBV9 combines with J gene TRBJ2-7; tentative D call: TRBD1 (6 bases). Trimming cost V 2 bases and J 6 bases, with 12 bases left between them. CDR1 and CDR2 (germline): SGDLS, YYNGEE. This CDR3 contains 13 residues.

Here the CDR3 DNA reads TGTGCCAGCAGCCAAGAAGGCGGAATTCAGCCCCAGCATTTT. Translating gives CASSQEGGIQPQHF. The chain links TRBV3-1 (or the pseudogene TRBV3-2) to TRBJ1-5, with D hard to call. V was pared by 0 bases and J by 6 bases, with 9 bases between. From germline, CDR1 is LGHDT and CDR2 YNNKEL (reference sequence). CDR3 length equals 14 residues.

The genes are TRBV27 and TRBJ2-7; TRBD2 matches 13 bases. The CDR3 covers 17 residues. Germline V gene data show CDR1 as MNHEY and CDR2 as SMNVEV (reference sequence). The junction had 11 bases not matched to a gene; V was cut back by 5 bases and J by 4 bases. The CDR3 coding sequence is TGTGCCAGCAGTATGTGGACTAGCGGGGGATTAGGGTACGAGCAGTACTTC. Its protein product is CASSMWTSGGLGYEQYF.

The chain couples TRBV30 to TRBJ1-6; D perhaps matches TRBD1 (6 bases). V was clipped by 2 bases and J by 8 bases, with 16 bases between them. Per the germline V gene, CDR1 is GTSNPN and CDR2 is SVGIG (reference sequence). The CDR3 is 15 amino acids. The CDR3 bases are TGTGCCTGGAGTACTCGCGGGGGGGCCGATTCACCCCTCCACTTT. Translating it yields CAWSTRGGADSPLHF.